This TCR beta chain originates from a study of blood T cell repertoires in COVID-19. Study as a whole: Acute-phase and convalescent COVID-19 samples originated in the United States, Italy and Spain.

Repertoires were generated with immunoSEQ multiplex PCR, while TCRdb's copy carries only in-frame clones and drops some. This sample has approximately 230,000 clones; about 79% occur once, and the top ten carry roughly 10%. Germline V gene sequence: CDR1 MNHEY, CDR2 SMNVEV (reference sequence). The CDR3 is 14 amino acids. Losses at the gene ends were 6 bases for V and 4 bases for J; bases not matched to a gene: 8. The J gene is TRBJ1-2, the V gene TRBV27, with 7 bases aligning to TRBD1. What was sequenced was peripheral blood. This clonotype originated in an elderly man with acute or convalescent COVID-19. CDR3 amino acids: CASRSRGLAYGYTF. The CDR3 DNA reads TGTGCCAGCAGGAGTAGGGGGCTTGCCTATGGCTACACCTTC.